The 24 T cell receptor beta chains below all came from one sample that was sequenced in a study of control samples from healthy donors and cancer patients. TCRdb keeps only in-frame clones here, not all; method: immunoSEQ multiplex PCR. The profile covers approximately 120,000 clones, with roughly 84% appearing a single time and 1.5% to 2% taken by the ten largest. Sequencing was carried out using blood. These receptors were taken from a man aged 18-30 years in good health.

This chain connects TRBV7-9 to TRBJ1-5, with D possibly matching TRBD1 (5 bases). The CDR3 sequence is 16 residues long. The germline gives CDR1 SEHNR, CDR2 FQNEAQ (reference sequence). Trimming removed 5 bases at V and 7 bases at J, with 21 bases between. Here the CDR3 DNA reads TGTGCCAGCAGCCTCTCCGGCGGGCGGGGGAAGCAGCCCCAGCATTTT. This codes for CASSLSGGRGKQPQHF. The full variable domain, in which reference TRBV7-9 and TRBJ1-5 provide the parts outside the CDR3, is DTGVSQNPRHKITKRGQNVTFRCDPISEHNRLYWYRQTLGQGPEFLTYFQNEAQLEKSRLLSDRFSAERPKGSFSTLEIQRTEQGDSAMYLCASSLSGGRGKQPQHFGDGTRLSIL.

V and J are TRBV10-1 and TRBJ1-1, with no clear D. Per germline, CDR1 WNHNN and CDR2 SYGVQD (reference sequence). V was shortened by 3 bases and J by 1 base, with 3 bases between the two germline ends. The CDR3 runs 12 residues. The CDR3 DNA reads as TGCGCCAGCAGTGAATCGAACACTGAAGCTTTCTTT. Its protein product is CASSESNTEAFF.

The CDR3 reads CATSRDGYHQPQHF. DNA of the CDR3: TGTGCCACCAGCAGAGATGGGTACCATCAGCCCCAGCATTTT. The chain is built from TRBV15 and TRBJ1-5; D not resolved. The germline CDR1 and CDR2 sequences are LNHNV and YYDKDF (reference sequence). Trimming pared 0 bases from V and 5 bases from J, leaving 8 bases between. This CDR3 contains 14 residues.

This clone was recorded a few times. The chain links TRBV25-1 to TRBJ2-1; TRBD2 might be the D (5 bases). Germline CDR1 and CDR2: MGHDK and SYGVNS. CDR3 length equals 13 residues. V lost 6 bases and J 7 bases, leaving 13 bases between the germline ends. The DNA of the CDR3 is TGTGCCAGCAGAGAGGGCTTGGTGAATGAGCAGTTCTTC. Translated: CASREGLVNEQFF.

The J gene is TRBJ2-7, the V gene TRBV3-1 (or the pseudogene TRBV3-2); D gene uncertain. CDR1 and CDR2 from the germline V gene are LGHDT and YNNKEL (reference sequence). V was shortened by 2 bases and J by 6 bases, with 11 bases between the two germline ends. The CDR3 covers 13 residues. The CDR3 nucleotides read TGTGCCAGCAGCCAATCGGGTTGGAGCGAGCAGTACTTC. Translation gives CASSQSGWSEQYF.

The chain couples TRBV5-4 to TRBJ2-7; the match to TRBD2 covers 11 bases. V lost 4 bases and J lost 3; bases outside the gene matches: 3. The CDR3 is made up of 14 amino acids. Germline V gene data show CDR1 as SGHNT and CDR2 as YYREEE (reference sequence). CDR3 nucleotide sequence: TGTGCCAGCAGCCAGACTAGCGGGATCTACGAGCAGTACTTC. This gives the protein CASSQTSGIYEQYF. The whole variable domain, filled in from reference TRBV5-4 and TRBJ2-7, reads ETGVTQSPTHLIKTRGQQVTLRCSSQSGHNTVSWYQQALGQGPQFIFQYYREEENGRGNFPPRFSGLQFPNYSSELNVNALELDDSALYLCASSQTSGIYEQYFGPGTRLTVT.

The genes are TRBV2 and TRBJ2-7, with 9 bases lining up with TRBD2. The CDR3 sequence is 16 residues long. Trimming removed 0 bases from V and 3 bases from J; junction bases left unmatched: 6. Germline values: CDR1 SNHLY, CDR2 FYNNEI. The CDR3 here is CASSEAYLAGLYEQYF. The CDR3 nucleotides read TGTGCCAGCAGTGAAGCGTACCTAGCGGGACTCTACGAGCAGTACTTC.

The CDR3: CASSSRTSGRTEQYF. DNA of the CDR3: TGTGCCAGCAGCTCGCGGACTAGCGGGAGGACAGAGCAGTACTTC. The chain carries TRBV7-2 and TRBJ2-7; 14 nucleotides agree with TRBD2. There are 15 residues in the CDR3. Germline V gene lookup returns CDR1 SGHTA and CDR2 FQGNSA. After removal of 4 bases from V and 7 bases from J, the junction contained 6 bases not matched to a gene.

The CDR3 coding sequence is TGCGCCAGCAGCCAAGATCCCTCGGACCACACGGGTTATTATCAGCCCCAGCATTTT. This codes for CASSQDPSDHTGYYQPQHF. The rearrangement joins TRBV4-3 to TRBJ1-5; D is ambiguous. This CDR3 has 19 residues. The ends were cut back, 0 bases at V and 5 bases at J, with 23 bases in the middle. CDR1 LGHNA and CDR2 YSLEER come from the germline V gene.

The chain couples TRBV7-3 to TRBJ2-2, with D possibly matching TRBD2 (7 bases). Trimming removed 5 bases from V and 7 bases from J, with 23 bases in between. Germline lookup yields CDR1 SGHTA and CDR2 FQGTGA. CDR3 size: 17 residues. The CDR3 DNA is TGTGCCAGCAGCCTTACGCCGGGGGGCCTCCGGGGCGGGGAGCTGTTTTTT. It encodes CASSLTPGGLRGGELFF.

On this clone itself: Other nucleotide sequences from this sample produce the same CDR3. The chain combines TRBV18 with TRBJ2-7; D is undetermined. Looked up from germline, CDR1 is KGHSH and CDR2 is LQKENI. The CDR3 consists of 14 residues. V shed 2 bases and J shed 0 bases, with 8 bases lying between them. This chain's CDR3 is CASSPSRDSYEQYF. CDR3 DNA: TGTGCCAGCTCACCAAGCCGAGACTCCTACGAGCAGTACTTC.

V and J are TRBV27 and TRBJ1-1; D gene uncertain. Germline V gene sequence: CDR1 MNHEY, CDR2 SMNVEV (reference sequence). The CDR3 totals 13 residues. V lost 8 bases, J lost 1 base, and 11 bases lay in between. CDR3: CASHDWRNTEAFF. The CDR3 DNA reads as TGTGCCAGCCATGACTGGCGGAACACTGAAGCTTTCTTT.

The gene calls are TRBV5-6 and TRBJ2-5, with D perhaps TRBD1 or TRBD2 (5 bases each). In germline, CDR1 is SGHDT, CDR2 YYEEEE. The CDR3 has 15 amino acids. Between the trimmed V and J ends, which lost 0 bases and 5 bases, there was a span of 14 bases. The CDR3 DNA follows: TGTGCCAGCAGCTTGGTGGGCAGGGACGGGGAGACCCAGTACTTC. It yields the protein CASSLVGRDGETQYF. The full variable domain, its missing parts supplied by reference TRBV5-6 and TRBJ2-5, is DAGVTQSPTHLIKTRGQQVTLRCSPKSGHDTVSWYQQALGQGPQFIFQYYEEEERQRGNFPDRFSGHQFPNYSSELNVNALLLGDSALYLCASSLVGRDGETQYFGPGTRLLVL.

The chain recombines TRBV5-1 with TRBJ2-5; D assignment may be TRBD1 or TRBD2 (5 bases each). V gave up 2 bases and J gave up 0 bases, with 23 bases separating them. The germline V gene has CDR1 SGHRS and CDR2 YFSETQ. This CDR3 contains 19 residues. The CDR3: CASSFPGAGSIGYQETQYF. The CDR3 nucleotides are TGCGCCAGCAGCTTTCCCGGGGCTGGGAGTATAGGCTACCAAGAGACCCAGTACTTC.

The chain employs TRBV7-9 and TRBJ1-1; unclear D gene. There are 13 residues in the CDR3. Trimming left V 5 bases short and J 4 bases short, with 11 bases between. Germline V CDR1 and CDR2: SEHNR, FQNEAQ (reference sequence). The CDR3 here is CASSTTDPTEAFF. The CDR3 DNA sequence: TGTGCCAGCAGCACTACGGACCCCACTGAAGCTTTCTTT.

The chain recombines TRBV5-5 with TRBJ1-2; D might be TRBD1 (5 bases). With 2 bases removed from V and 0 bases from J, the gap between germline ends came to 11 bases. Germline V gene sequence: CDR1 SGHKS, CDR2 YYEKEE (reference sequence). CDR3 size: 15 residues. CDR3 protein: CASSLLQGANYGYTF. The CDR3 region has the DNA TGTGCCAGCAGCTTACTTCAGGGAGCTAACTATGGCTACACCTTC.

This clone showed up just once. The chain couples TRBV6-5 to TRBJ1-2; tentative D call: TRBD1 (5 bases). The V end lost 4 bases, the J end lost 7 bases, and 13 bases lay between the germline ends. This CDR3 is 13 amino acids long. Germline V gene sequence: CDR1 MNHEY, CDR2 SVGAGI. The CDR3, as DNA: TGTGCCAGCAGTTGGTCAACAGGCGGTGGCTACACCTTC. Its protein is CASSWSTGGGYTF.

The chain carries TRBV6-1 and TRBJ2-3; D perhaps matches TRBD1 (5 bases). This CDR3 contains 17 residues. Germline values: CDR1 MNHNS, CDR2 SASEGT. V lost 2 bases and J 2 bases, leaving 17 bases between the germline ends. CDR3 bases: TGTGCCAGCAGTGAACCCAGGGAAAAACCCTTCACAGATACGCAGTATTTT. As protein: CASSEPREKPFTDTQYF.

The chain combines TRBV5-6 with TRBJ1-1; D gene uncertain. V lost 5 bases, J lost 11 bases, and 19 bases lay in between. Per germline, CDR1 SGHDT and CDR2 YYEEEE. CDR3 length equals 13 residues. CDR3 in DNA: TGTGCCAGCAGTACCCGTTTTGGCGGTAGCGCTTTCTTT. This translates into CASSTRFGGSAFF.

This clone was seen more than once but under ten times. The V and J genes are TRBV25-1 and TRBJ2-5, with 11 bases identical to TRBD1. V lost 6 bases, J lost 2 bases, and 5 bases stayed unmatched. The germline CDR1 and CDR2 sequences are MGHDK and SYGVNS. CDR3 size: 15 residues. CDR3 nucleotides: TGTGCCAGCAGGGACAGGGGGCCCCTACAAGAGACCCAGTACTTC. Translating it yields CASRDRGPLQETQYF. The entire variable domain, with the rest obtained from reference TRBV25-1 and TRBJ2-5, is as follows: EADIYQTPRYLVIGTGKKITLECSQTMGHDKMYWYQQDPGMELHLIHYSYGVNSTEKGDLSSESTVSRIRTEHFPLTLESARPSHTSQYLCASRDRGPLQETQYFGPGTRLLVL.

The chain links TRBV25-1 to TRBJ2-1; 11 bases match TRBD2. This CDR3 has 16 amino acids. After removal of 6 bases from V and 4 bases from J, the junction contained 8 bases not matched to a gene. From germline, CDR1 is MGHDK and CDR2 SYGVNS. This CDR3 reads CASSDSSGRGYNEQFF. DNA for the CDR3: TGTGCCAGCAGCGACAGTAGCGGGAGGGGTTACAATGAGCAGTTCTTC. Full variable domain (outside the CDR3, taken from reference TRBV25-1 and TRBJ2-1): EADIYQTPRYLVIGTGKKITLECSQTMGHDKMYWYQQDPGMELHLIHYSYGVNSTEKGDLSSESTVSRIRTEHFPLTLESARPSHTSQYLCASSDSSGRGYNEQFFGPGTRLTVL.

V is TRBV5-1 and J is TRBJ1-5, with D possibly matching TRBD1 (5 bases). The CDR3 sequence is 13 residues long. Germline CDR1 is SGHRS and CDR2 is YFSETQ. Trimming shortened V by 0 bases and J by 7 bases, and 8 bases separated the two germline ends. In DNA form, the CDR3 reads TGCGCCAGCAGCTTGGAAGGGACCCAGCCCCAGCATTTT. It encodes CASSLEGTQPQHF.

The rearrangement joins TRBV7-2 to TRBJ1-4; 10 nucleotides align to TRBD1. The trim removed 4 bases at V and 11 bases at J, leaving 7 bases unmatched. The CDR3 has 14 amino acids. Germline CDR1 is SGHTA and CDR2 is FQGNSA. The CDR3 region has the DNA TGTGCCAGCAGCTCACCGGGACAGGGGACCAAACTGTTTTTT. This encodes CASSSPGQGTKLFF.

V and J are TRBV3-1 (or the pseudogene TRBV3-2) and TRBJ2-5; D not resolved. Trimming removed 3 bases from V and 5 bases from J, with 22 bases in between. The CDR3 spans 17 residues. CDR1 is LGHDT, CDR2 YNNKEL, per germline (reference sequence). The CDR3 protein is CASSHMRLADGPETQYF. CDR3 nucleotides: TGTGCCAGCAGCCATATGCGATTGGCAGACGGCCCGGAGACCCAGTACTTC.